The 21 T cell receptor beta chains below all came from one sample that was sequenced in a study of T cells in tuberculosis. The time point denotes: new active TB diagnosis, blood taken before or within 7 days of starting treatment. Sequencing was performed with immunoSEQ multiplex PCR; in TCRdb, only in-frame clones are kept and a portion is missing. The data hold 25,000 to 35,000 clones, with 70% to 90% observed a single time. The sample in question was PBMCs, obtained at tuberculosis diagnosis. Receptors originate from an adult with tuberculosis.

This clone was seen a handful of times. V and J are TRBV18 and TRBJ1-2; D gene uncertain. Germline values: CDR1 KGHSH, CDR2 LQKENI. V lost 2 bases and J 5 bases, leaving 9 bases between the germline ends. CDR3 length equals 13 residues. CDR3 nucleotide sequence: TGTGCCAGCTCACCAAAGGAGATTTATGGCTACACCTTC. This gives the protein CASSPKEIYGYTF.

This chain connects TRBV5-1 to TRBJ2-1, with TRBD2 matching 10 bases. Looked up from germline, CDR1 is SGHRS and CDR2 is YFSETQ. After removal of 2 bases from V and 6 bases from J, the junction contained 8 bases not matched to a gene. The CDR3 extends over 16 amino acids. This chain's CDR3 is CASSFEAGGPSNEQFF. CDR3 DNA sequence: TGCGCCAGCAGCTTTGAAGCGGGGGGGCCAAGCAATGAGCAGTTCTTC. The complete variable domain, with remaining parts taken from reference TRBV5-1 and TRBJ2-1, reads KAGVTQTPRYLIKTRGQQVTLSCSPISGHRSVSWYQQTPGQGLQFLFEYFSETQRNKGNFPGRFSGRQFSNSRSEMNVSTLELGDSALYLCASSFEAGGPSNEQFFGPGTRLTVL.

The rearrangement links TRBV10-3 to TRBJ1-5; 7 bases are shared with TRBD1. The V and J ends lost 9 bases and 3 bases, in that order; junction bases with no gene match: 2. This CDR3 spans 12 amino acids. Germline loops: CDR1 ENHRY, CDR2 SYGVKD. The CDR3 sequence is CAMGQYNQPQHF. The CDR3 DNA sequence: TGTGCCATGGGACAGTACAATCAGCCCCAGCATTTT.

The chain combines TRBV4-3 with TRBJ1-6, with TRBD1 identical over 9 bases. Germline loops: CDR1 LGHNA, CDR2 YSLEER. Unmatched junction bases numbered 3, after V lost 0 bases and J lost 9 bases. This CDR3 is 15 amino acids long. CDR3 amino acids: CASSQERDRASPLHF. CDR3 sequence (DNA): TGCGCCAGCAGCCAAGAAAGGGACAGGGCTTCACCCCTCCACTTT.

This chain links TRBV19 with TRBJ1-2; D might be TRBD1 (5 bases). Trimming removed 3 bases from V and 10 bases from J, with 9 bases in between. Germline loops: CDR1 LNHDA, CDR2 SQIVND (reference sequence). The CDR3 spans 11 residues. The CDR3, as DNA: TGTGCCAGTAGTATGCGGGACCACTACACCTTC. Protein product: CASSMRDHYTF.

The J gene is TRBJ2-3, the V gene TRBV29-1; 7 bases match TRBD1. The CDR3 has 14 amino acids. The germline gives CDR1 SQVTM, CDR2 ANQGSEA. V lost 7 bases, J lost 2 bases, and 9 bases stayed unmatched. The CDR3 region has the DNA TGCAGCGCCATGCCCGGGACAGTCACAGATACGCAGTATTTT. Its translation is CSAMPGTVTDTQYF.

V is TRBV7-2 and J is TRBJ2-1; 9 bases fit TRBD2. Germline trimming cut 4 bases from V and 8 bases from J; bases unmatched to any gene: 3. From germline, CDR1 is SGHTA and CDR2 FQGNSA. The CDR3 consists of 13 residues. This CDR3 reads CASSSGTSYEQFF. The CDR3 DNA reads TGTGCCAGCAGCTCCGGGACTAGCTATGAGCAGTTCTTC.

The chain has TRBV14 and TRBJ2-1, with TRBD2 matching over 12 bases. The CDR3 has 15 residues. CDR1 and CDR2 from the germline V gene are SGHDN and FVKESK. V was pared by 7 bases and J by 8 bases, with 9 bases of the junction left unmatched. This chain's CDR3 is CASTRGLAGSHEQFF. The CDR3 DNA sequence: TGTGCCAGCACCCGAGGACTAGCGGGATCACATGAGCAGTTCTTC.

This clone occurred a few times. The genes are TRBV10-1 and TRBJ2-1; 11 nucleotides line up with TRBD2. This CDR3 spans 15 amino acids. Germline loops: CDR1 WNHNN, CDR2 SYGVQD (reference sequence). J lost 6 bases, V lost 3 bases, and 4 bases had no gene match. DNA for the CDR3: TGCGCCAGCAGTGAACGACTAGCGGGGATCAATGAGCAGTTCTTC. Translation gives CASSERLAGINEQFF.

This sequence joins TRBV2 and TRBJ2-7; perhaps TRBD2 as D (6 bases). The germline V and J ends were trimmed by 8 bases and 4 bases, with 15 bases remaining between them. The CDR3 totals 13 residues. Germline assignment: CDR1 SNHLY and CDR2 FYNNEI. The chain's CDR3 is CASAEGIGYEQYF. DNA for the CDR3: TGTGCCAGCGCGGAGGGGATAGGGTACGAGCAGTACTTC.

The chain uses TRBV4-2 and TRBJ2-7; a weak D match, TRBD2 (6 bases). CDR1 LGHNA and CDR2 YNFKEQ come from the germline V gene. The CDR3 has 16 amino acids. V lost 0 bases to trimming and J lost 0 bases, with 12 bases between them. The CDR3 reads CASSQEWRGFSYEQYF. DNA for the CDR3: TGTGCCAGCAGCCAAGAGTGGCGGGGATTCTCCTACGAGCAGTACTTC.

The chain joins TRBV4-2 to TRBJ2-7; the D is unclear. V was cut by 0 bases and J by 4 bases, with 10 bases left in between. The CDR3 sequence is 14 residues long. The germline V gene encodes CDR1 LGHNA and CDR2 YNFKEQ. The CDR3 region is CASSQDLERYEQYF. The CDR3 DNA reads as TGTGCCAGCAGCCAAGATCTAGAAAGATACGAGCAGTACTTC.

About this clone: This CDR3 is also generated by other DNA sequences in the sample. The chain links TRBV4-3 to TRBJ2-1; TRBD2 is a possible D gene (6 bases). V gave up 0 bases and J gave up 0 bases, with 12 bases separating them. The CDR3 has 17 amino acids. Germline lookup yields CDR1 LGHNA and CDR2 YSLEER. CDR3 coding DNA: TGCGCCAGCAGCCAAGATCGTAAGACTAGCTCCTACAATGAGCAGTTCTTC. The encoded protein is CASSQDRKTSSYNEQFF.

This rearrangement joins TRBV28 to TRBJ1-3, with TRBD1 identical over 7 bases. In germline, CDR1 is MDHEN, CDR2 SYDVKM. The CDR3 runs to 14 residues. Unmatched junction bases numbered 7, after V lost 7 bases and J lost 4 bases. The CDR3 nucleotides read TGTGCCAGCACCAGAGGGGGCAAAGGAAACACCATATATTTT. Amino acid sequence: CASTRGGKGNTIYF.

This chain links TRBV5-1 with TRBJ2-7, with a weak D call TRBD2 (6 bases). This CDR3 comprises 14 residues. Germline V gene sequence: CDR1 SGHRS, CDR2 YFSETQ. V lost 4 bases and J 1 base, leaving 12 bases between the germline ends. CDR3 sequence reads: CASSVSAGSYEQYF. Here the CDR3 DNA reads TGCGCCAGCAGCGTCAGCGCGGGGTCCTACGAGCAGTACTTC.

The V call is TRBV7-2, the J call TRBJ2-1, with 9 bases aligning to TRBD2. This CDR3 contains 13 residues. Losses at the gene ends were 5 bases for V and 9 bases for J; bases not matched to a gene: 5. CDR1 and CDR2 (germline): SGHTA, FQGNSA. In DNA form, the CDR3 reads TGTGCCAGCAGCGGCGAACTAGCGGGTGAGCAGTTCTTC. It is translated as CASSGELAGEQFF. The variable domain in full, with the rest retrieved from reference TRBV7-2 and TRBJ2-1, is GAGVSQSPSNKVTEKGKDVELRCDPISGHTALYWYRQSLGQGLEFLIYFQGNSAPDKSGLPSDRFSAERTGGSVSTLTIQRTQQEDSAVYLCASSGELAGEQFFGPGTRLTVL.

On this clone: It is likely a read error, because the conserved phenylalanine at the end of the CDR3 is missing. Because the CDR3's place on the DNA is in doubt, the DNA is left out and the CDR3 is given as listed by TCRdb. The rearrangement links TRBV4-3 to TRBJ1-1. Looked up from germline, CDR1 is LGHNA and CDR2 is YSLEER. The CDR3 is 12 residues long, counting both termini. The CDR3 spells CASSLNGEGFSL.

This clone was observed a single time. The chain employs TRBV7-9 and TRBJ2-3; 9 bases are a match to TRBD2. The CDR3 has 16 residues. The germline V gene encodes CDR1 SEHNR and CDR2 FQNEAQ (reference sequence). After removal of 0 bases from V and 2 bases from J, the junction contained 3 bases not matched to a gene. The CDR3 sequence: CASSLAAGGHTDTQYF. In DNA, the CDR3 is TGTGCCAGCAGCTTAGCAGCGGGGGGACACACAGATACGCAGTATTTT. The full variable domain, completed using reference TRBV7-9 and TRBJ2-3, is DTGVSQNPRHKITKRGQNVTFRCDPISEHNRLYWYRQTLGQGPEFLTYFQNEAQLEKSRLLSDRFSAERPKGSFSTLEIQRTEQGDSAMYLCASSLAAGGHTDTQYFGPGTRLTVL.

This chain links TRBV30 with TRBJ1-1; 8 positions agree with TRBD1. Germline trimming cut 4 bases from V and 5 bases from J; bases unmatched to any gene: 0. The CDR3 is 11 amino acids. Germline CDR1 GTSNPN, CDR2 SVGIG (reference sequence). The CDR3 here is CAWNRGTEAFF. Written as DNA, the CDR3 is TGTGCCTGGAACAGGGGGACTGAAGCTTTCTTT.

The chain employs TRBV2 and TRBJ2-7; 9 nucleotides agree with TRBD2. Looked up from germline, CDR1 is SNHLY and CDR2 is FYNNEI. The CDR3 spans 14 residues. Trimming cost V 4 bases and J 3 bases; bases outside gene matches: 4. The CDR3 DNA sequence: TGTGCCAGCAGTGTAGCGGGAGATCTCTACGAGCAGTACTTC. Encoded protein: CASSVAGDLYEQYF.

The chain uses TRBV7-6 and TRBJ2-7, with 8 bases that match TRBD2. Per the germline V gene, CDR1 is SGHVS and CDR2 is FNYEAQ. The CDR3 has 16 residues. V gave up 0 bases and J gave up 4 bases; unmatched junction bases: 8. The CDR3 nucleotides read TGTGCCAGCAGCTTAGCGACGGGGGGGGAGCGGTACGAGCAGTACTTC. Protein product: CASSLATGGERYEQYF.